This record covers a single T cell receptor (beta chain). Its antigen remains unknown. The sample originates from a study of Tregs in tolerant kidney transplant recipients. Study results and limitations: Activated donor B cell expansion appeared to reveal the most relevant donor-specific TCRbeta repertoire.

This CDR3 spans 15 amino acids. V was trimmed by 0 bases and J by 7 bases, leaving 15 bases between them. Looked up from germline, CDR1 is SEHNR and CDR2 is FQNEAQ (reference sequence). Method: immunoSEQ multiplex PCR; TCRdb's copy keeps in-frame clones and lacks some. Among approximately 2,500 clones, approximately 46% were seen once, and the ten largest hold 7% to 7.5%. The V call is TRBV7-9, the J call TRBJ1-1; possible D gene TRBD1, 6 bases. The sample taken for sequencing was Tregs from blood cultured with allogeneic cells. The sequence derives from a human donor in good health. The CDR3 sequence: CASSLASGARNEAFF. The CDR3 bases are TGTGCCAGCAGCTTAGCGTCAGGGGCCCGAAATGAAGCTTTCTTT.